This T cell receptor beta chain was identified during a study of T-cell reconstitution after alpha-beta-depleted transplantation in children. The germline CDR1 and CDR2 sequences are MDHEN and SYDVKM. V shed 2 bases and J 8 bases; nucleotides not matched to a gene: 7. The CDR3 runs 14 residues. A library of TCRbeta sequences, prepared with unique molecular identifiers, was generated. In TCRdb, the PCR reads were re-called with MiXCR into one record per CDR3 protein. The table lists about 250,000 distinct CDR3 sequences, about 24% of them singletons, with around 4.8% in the top ten. The sequenced sample was PBMCs, mostly from graft donor cells, obtained 360 days after TCRalphabeta/CD19-depleted stem cell transplant. The receptor was derived from a female patient under 10 years old who had a stem cell transplant for congenital amegakaryocytic thrombocytopenia, so the T cells may come from the graft donor. The chain joins TRBV28 to TRBJ1-2; 8 bases map to TRBD1. The CDR3 here is CASSLADRGRGYTF. Here the CDR3 DNA reads TGTGCCAGCAGTTTAGCTGACAGGGGACGAGGCTACACCTTC.